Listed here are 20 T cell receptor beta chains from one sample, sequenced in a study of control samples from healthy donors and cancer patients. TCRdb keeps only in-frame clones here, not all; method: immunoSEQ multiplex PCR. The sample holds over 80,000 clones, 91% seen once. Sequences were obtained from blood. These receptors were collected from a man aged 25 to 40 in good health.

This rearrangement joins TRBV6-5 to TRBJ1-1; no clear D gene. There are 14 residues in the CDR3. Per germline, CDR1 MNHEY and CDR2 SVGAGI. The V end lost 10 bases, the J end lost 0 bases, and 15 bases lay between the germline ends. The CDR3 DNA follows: TGTGCCATAACCCTCAGGCGAATGAACACTGAAGCTTTCTTT. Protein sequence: CAITLRRMNTEAFF.

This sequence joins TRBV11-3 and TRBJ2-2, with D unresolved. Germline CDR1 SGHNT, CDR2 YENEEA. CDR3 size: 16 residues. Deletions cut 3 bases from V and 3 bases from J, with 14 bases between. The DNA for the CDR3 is TGTGCCAGCAGCTTTACGCCCGGATTAGACACCGGGGAGCTGTTTTTT. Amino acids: CASSFTPGLDTGELFF. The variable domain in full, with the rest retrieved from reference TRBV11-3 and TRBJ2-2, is EAGVVQSPRYKIIEKKQPVAFWCNPISGHNTLYWYLQNLGQGPELLIRYENEEAVDDSQLPKDRFSAERLKGVDSTLKIQPAELGDSAVYLCASSFTPGLDTGELFFGEGSRLTVL.

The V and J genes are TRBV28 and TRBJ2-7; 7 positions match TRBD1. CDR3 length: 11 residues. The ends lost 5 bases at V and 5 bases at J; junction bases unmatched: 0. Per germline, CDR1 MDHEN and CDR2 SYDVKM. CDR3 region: CASSDRDEQYF. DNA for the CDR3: TGTGCCAGCAGTGACAGGGACGAGCAGTACTTC.

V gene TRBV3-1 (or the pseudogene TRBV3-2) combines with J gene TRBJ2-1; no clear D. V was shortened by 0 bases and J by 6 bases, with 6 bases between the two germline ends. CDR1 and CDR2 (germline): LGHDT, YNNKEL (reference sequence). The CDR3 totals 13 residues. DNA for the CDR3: TGTGCCAGCAGCCAAGAATTCGCCAATGAGCAGTTCTTC. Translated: CASSQEFANEQFF.

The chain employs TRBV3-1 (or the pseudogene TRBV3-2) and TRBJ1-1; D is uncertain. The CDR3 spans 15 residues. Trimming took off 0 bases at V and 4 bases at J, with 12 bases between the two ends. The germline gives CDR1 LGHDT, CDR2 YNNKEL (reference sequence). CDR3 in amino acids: CASSQDPGFGTEAFF. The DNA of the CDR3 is TGTGCCAGCAGCCAAGACCCGGGGTTTGGCACTGAAGCTTTCTTT.

The DNA of the CDR3 is TGTGCCAGCAGCTTCTCTTCAAGTACGGGAAACACCATATATTTT. Translated, it gives CASSFSSSTGNTIYF. This chain connects TRBV11-2 to TRBJ1-3, with no clear D. The germline V gene has CDR1 SGHAT and CDR2 FQNNGV. This CDR3 has 15 amino acids. Trimming removed 3 bases at V and 4 bases at J, with 13 bases between.

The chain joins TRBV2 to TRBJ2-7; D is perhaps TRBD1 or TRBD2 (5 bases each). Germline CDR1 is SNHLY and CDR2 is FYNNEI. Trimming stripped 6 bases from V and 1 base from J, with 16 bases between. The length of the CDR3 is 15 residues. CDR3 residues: CASSTGTARSYEQYF. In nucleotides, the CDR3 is TGTGCCAGCAGCACCGGGACGGCCCGGTCCTACGAGCAGTACTTC.

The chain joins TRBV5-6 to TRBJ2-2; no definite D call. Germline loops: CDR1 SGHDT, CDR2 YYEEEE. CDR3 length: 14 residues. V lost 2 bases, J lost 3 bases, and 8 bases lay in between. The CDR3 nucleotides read TGTGCCAGCAGCTTTCGAAGGGACACCGGGGAGCTGTTTTTT. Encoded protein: CASSFRRDTGELFF.

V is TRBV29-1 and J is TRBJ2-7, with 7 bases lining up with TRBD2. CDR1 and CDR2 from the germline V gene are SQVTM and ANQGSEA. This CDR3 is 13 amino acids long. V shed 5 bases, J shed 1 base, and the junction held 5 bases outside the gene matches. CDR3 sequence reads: CSVPSGESYEQYF. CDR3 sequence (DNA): TGCAGCGTTCCCAGCGGGGAATCCTACGAGCAGTACTTC.

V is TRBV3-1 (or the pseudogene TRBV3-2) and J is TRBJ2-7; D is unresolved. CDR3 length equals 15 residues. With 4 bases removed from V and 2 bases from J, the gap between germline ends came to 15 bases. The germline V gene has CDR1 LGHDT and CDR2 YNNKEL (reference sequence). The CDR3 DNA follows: TGTGCCAGCAGCCTACCGACGGCGAAGACCTACGAGCAGTACTTC. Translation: CASSLPTAKTYEQYF.

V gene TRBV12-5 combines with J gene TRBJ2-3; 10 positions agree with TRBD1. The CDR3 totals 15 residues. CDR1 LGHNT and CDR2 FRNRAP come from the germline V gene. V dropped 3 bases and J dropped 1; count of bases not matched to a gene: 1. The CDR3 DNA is TGTGCTAGTGGTTTCGGGACAGGGGGCACAGATACGCAGTATTTT. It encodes CASGFGTGGTDTQYF.

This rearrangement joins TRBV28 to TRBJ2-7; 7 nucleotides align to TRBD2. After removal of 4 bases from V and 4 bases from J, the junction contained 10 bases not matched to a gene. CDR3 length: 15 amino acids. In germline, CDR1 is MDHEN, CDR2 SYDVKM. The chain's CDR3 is CASSSPGGGGYEQYF. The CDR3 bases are TGTGCCAGCAGTTCCCCGGGCGGGGGAGGTTACGAGCAGTACTTC.

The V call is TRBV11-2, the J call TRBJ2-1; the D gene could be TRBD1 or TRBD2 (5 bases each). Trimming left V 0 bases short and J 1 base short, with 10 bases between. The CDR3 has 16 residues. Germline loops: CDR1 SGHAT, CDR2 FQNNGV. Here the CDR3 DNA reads TGTGCCAGCAGCTTAGAAGGGGACCCTTCCTACAATGAGCAGTTCTTC. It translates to CASSLEGDPSYNEQFF.

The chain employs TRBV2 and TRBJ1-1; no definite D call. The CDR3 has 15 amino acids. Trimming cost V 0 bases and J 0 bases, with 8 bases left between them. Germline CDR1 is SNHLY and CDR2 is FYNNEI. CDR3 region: CASSEAGGLNTEAFF. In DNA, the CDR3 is TGTGCCAGCAGTGAAGCGGGTGGGTTGAACACTGAAGCTTTCTTT.

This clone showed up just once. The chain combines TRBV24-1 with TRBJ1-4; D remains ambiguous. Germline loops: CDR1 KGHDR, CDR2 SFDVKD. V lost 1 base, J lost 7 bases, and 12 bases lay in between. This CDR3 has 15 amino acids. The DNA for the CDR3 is TGTGCCACCAGTGATTTTCCCGGGAGGATTGAAAAACTGTTTTTT. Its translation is CATSDFPGRIEKLFF.

The CDR3 loop is CASSVAVAASTGELFF. In nucleotides, the CDR3 is TGTGCCAGCAGCGTAGCGGTAGCGGCATCCACCGGGGAGCTGTTTTTT. The genes are TRBV9 and TRBJ2-2; D perhaps matches TRBD2 (6 bases). This CDR3 is 16 amino acids long. CDR1 and CDR2 from the germline V gene are SGDLS and YYNGEE. The V gene lost 0 bases and the J gene lost 4 bases, with 13 bases spanning the gap. Full variable domain (missing parts from reference TRBV9 and TRBJ2-2): DSGVTQTPKHLITATGQRVTLRCSPRSGDLSVYWYQQSLDQGLQFLIQYYNGEERAKGNILERFSAQQFPDLHSELNLSSLELGDSALYFCASSVAVAASTGELFFGEGSRLTVL.

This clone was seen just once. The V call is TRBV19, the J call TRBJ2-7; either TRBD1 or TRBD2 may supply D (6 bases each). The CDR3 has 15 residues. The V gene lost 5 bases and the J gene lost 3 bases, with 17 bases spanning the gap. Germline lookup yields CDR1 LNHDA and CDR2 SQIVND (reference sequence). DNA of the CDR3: TGTGCCAGTAGTGACCCCCAAGGGGGAGGCTACGAGCAGTACTTC. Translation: CASSDPQGGGYEQYF.

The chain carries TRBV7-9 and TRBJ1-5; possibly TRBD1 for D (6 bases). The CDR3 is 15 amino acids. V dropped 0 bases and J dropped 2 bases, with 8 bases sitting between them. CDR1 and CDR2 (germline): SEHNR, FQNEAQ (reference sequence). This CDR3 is CASSLAGGGNQPQHF. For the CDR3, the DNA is TGTGCCAGCAGCTTAGCAGGGGGTGGCAATCAGCCCCAGCATTTT.

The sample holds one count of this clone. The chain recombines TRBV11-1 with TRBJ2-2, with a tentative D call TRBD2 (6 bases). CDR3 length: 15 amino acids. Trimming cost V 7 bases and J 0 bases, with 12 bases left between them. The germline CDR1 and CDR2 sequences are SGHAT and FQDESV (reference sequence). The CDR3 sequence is CASTPRGTNTGELFF. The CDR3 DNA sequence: TGTGCCAGCACCCCCCGGGGGACGAACACCGGGGAGCTGTTTTTT.

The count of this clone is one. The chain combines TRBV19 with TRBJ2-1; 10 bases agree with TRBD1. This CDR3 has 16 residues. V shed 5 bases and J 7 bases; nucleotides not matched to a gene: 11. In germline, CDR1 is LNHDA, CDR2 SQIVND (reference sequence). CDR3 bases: TGTGCCAGTAGTGACCCCGGACAGGGGGTTTTGAATGAGCAGTTCTTC. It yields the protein CASSDPGQGVLNEQFF. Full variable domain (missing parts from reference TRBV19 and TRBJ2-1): DGGITQSPKYLFRKEGQNVTLSCEQNLNHDAMYWYRQDPGQGLRLIYYSQIVNDFQKGDIAEGYSVSREKKESFPLTVTSAQKNPTAFYLCASSDPGQGVLNEQFFGPGTRLTVL.